This TCR beta chain was sequenced for a study of human T cells and chemical hapten exposure. About the research overall: Enrolled patients were predominantly female and had alopecia areata, totalis or universalis. Small volume differences among pooled libraries mainly caused per-sample TCR yield variation. Whole-study results and caveats: High-frequency TCRs, those above 1 in 1000, stayed the same after DPC sensitization.

Time point reported: pre-sensitization, week 0. As to treatment: therapeutic diphenylcyclopropenone sensitization with weekly scalp DPC. Extraction of total RNA was performed on unfractionated whole blood. For this clonotype: Its antigen is currently unknown.

TCRdb itself ran the RACE reads through MiXCR, one entry per CDR3 protein. The sample includes more than 250,000 distinct CDR3 sequences, roughly 7.7% of them seen just once. Losses at the gene ends were 6 bases for V and 3 bases for J; bases not matched to a gene: 7. CDR1 MDHEN and CDR2 SYDVKM come from the germline V gene. This CDR3 contains 14 residues. The chain joins TRBV28 to TRBJ2-7, with 8 bases identical to TRBD1. This specimen consisted of whole blood, obtained in connection with sensitization to the hapten diphenylcyclopropenone (DPC). This sequence was found in a man younger than 35 with alopecia areata. Some clones in this sample may be carry-over from other donors' samples. CDR3 nucleotides: TGTGCCAGCAGCTGGACAGGGAAATTCTACGAGCAGTACTTC. It is translated as CASSWTGKFYEQYF.